The rows below give T cell receptor beta chains drawn from one sample of a study of shared clonotypes between healthy human individuals. Produced via immunoSEQ multiplex PCR; TCRdb's table is partial and in-frame only. This table has some 500,000 clones, more than 95% appearing once. Material for sequencing was naive CD4+ T cells sorted from blood. These receptors were obtained from a woman aged 25 to 45 in good health. CDR3s include the opening cysteine and the closing phenylalanine or tryptophan. D genes are given only for firm matches.

j_gene: TRBJ2-1; d_gene: .; v_gene: TRBV28; CDR3aa: CASSLSGGNEQFF; CDR3nt: TGTGCCAGCAGTTTATCTGGGGGTAATGAGCAGTTCTTC
j_gene: TRBJ1-4; d_gene: .; v_gene: TRBV10-1; CDR3aa: CASSESQEINEKLFF; CDR3nt: TGCGCCAGCAGTGAATCCCAAGAAATTAATGAAAAACTGTTTTTT
j_gene: TRBJ1-2; d_gene: .; v_gene: TRBV19; CDR3aa: CASTTPGGGPLRGYTF; CDR3nt: TGTGCCAGTACCACCCCCGGGGGGGGCCCATTGAGGGGCTACACCTTC
j_gene: TRBJ2-1; d_gene: .; v_gene: TRBV4-2; CDR3aa: CASSQHTSNEQFF; CDR3nt: TGTGCCAGCAGCCAGCACACTAGCAATGAGCAGTTCTTC
j_gene: TRBJ2-1; d_gene: TRBD2; v_gene: TRBV29-1; CDR3aa: CSASSGTRSYNEQFF; CDR3nt: TGCAGCGCAAGTAGCGGGACCCGCTCCTACAATGAGCAGTTCTTC
j_gene: TRBJ1-5; d_gene: TRBD1; v_gene: TRBV27; CDR3aa: CASSLARGPNQPQHF; CDR3nt: TGTGCCAGCAGTTTAGCCAGGGGGCCCAATCAGCCCCAGCATTTT
j_gene: TRBJ2-6; d_gene: .; v_gene: TRBV7-9; CDR3aa: CASSWGGRSGANVLTF; CDR3nt: TGTGCCAGCAGCTGGGGGGGCCGTTCTGGGGCCAACGTCCTGACTTTC
j_gene: TRBJ1-2; d_gene: TRBD1; v_gene: TRBV4-1; CDR3aa: CASSLQHHLGTAPERGYTF; CDR3nt: TGCGCCAGCAGCCTCCAACACCACCTTGGGACAGCCCCGGAGAGGGGCTACACCTTC
j_gene: TRBJ2-1; d_gene: .; v_gene: TRBV6-5; CDR3aa: CASSWLANNEQFF; CDR3nt: TGTGCCAGCAGTTGGCTAGCGAACAATGAGCAGTTCTTC
j_gene: TRBJ2-7; d_gene: .; v_gene: TRBV14; CDR3aa: CASSQVTGYEQYF; CDR3nt: TGTGCCAGCAGCCAAGTCACGGGCTACGAGCAGTACTTC
j_gene: TRBJ2-7; d_gene: TRBD2; v_gene: TRBV28; CDR3aa: CASSWGLAGAPSEQYF; CDR3nt: TGTGCCAGCAGTTGGGGACTAGCGGGAGCCCCCTCCGAGCAGTACTTC
j_gene: TRBJ1-2; d_gene: TRBD1; v_gene: TRBV6-5; CDR3aa: CASSRTGFNNYGYTF; CDR3nt: TGTGCCAGCAGCCGGACAGGCTTCAATAACTATGGCTACACCTTC
j_gene: TRBJ2-2; d_gene: .; v_gene: TRBV2; CDR3aa: CASSQHTGFANTGELFF; CDR3nt: TGTGCCAGCAGTCAGCATACAGGGTTCGCGAACACCGGGGAGCTGTTTTTT
j_gene: TRBJ2-5; d_gene: .; v_gene: TRBV5-4; CDR3aa: CASRTLGLHQETQYF; CDR3nt: TGTGCCAGCCGAACCCTGGGGCTACACCAAGAGACCCAGTACTTC
j_gene: TRBJ1-1; d_gene: .; v_gene: TRBV27; CDR3aa: CASIKNTEAFF; CDR3nt: TGTGCCAGCATAAAGAACACTGAAGCTTTCTTT